The 18 T cell receptor beta chains presented below share a single source sample, sequenced in a study of beta chain features in type 1 diabetes. All of the isolated RNA was reverse transcribed, so expressed TCRB transcripts were sequenced. Clones were sequenced by immunoSEQ multiplex PCR, and TCRdb holds only the in-frame ones, with some missing. Of about 400,000 clones in the sample, roughly 12% are singletons; the top ten hold 0.0085% to 0.012%. Their antigens are not known. Points from the study as a whole: People with Type 1 diabetes carried modestly yet significantly shorter TCRB CDR3s in all four CD4+ subsets.

The sequencing sample was made of naive CD4+ T cells from blood. The receptor set was obtained from a woman between 18 and 29 years old with type 1 diabetes.

This clone was detected a few times. CDR3 sequence: CATSRDPTGLQPQHF. The CDR3, as DNA: TGTGCCACCAGCAGAGACCCTACAGGGCTACAGCCCCAGCATTTT. This chain connects TRBV15 to TRBJ1-5; perhaps TRBD1 as D (6 bases). From germline, CDR1 is LNHNV and CDR2 YYDKDF (reference sequence). V lost 0 bases and J 7 bases, leaving 13 bases between the germline ends. This CDR3 spans 15 amino acids.

This clone has more than one count but fewer than ten. CDR3 nucleotides: TGTGCCAGCAGCGAGGGTGGACTAGCGGGAGCCAATGAGCAGTTCTTC. Encoded protein: CASSEGGLAGANEQFF. The chain uses TRBV9 and TRBJ2-1; TRBD2 agrees at 13 bases. Trimming at V came to 3 bases and at J to 6 bases, leaving 6 bases not matched to a gene. The CDR3 length is 16 residues. Germline V gene sequence: CDR1 SGDLS, CDR2 YYNGEE.

The chain has TRBV11-1 and TRBJ2-7, with 9 bases identical to TRBD1. V lost 2 bases to trimming and J lost 3 bases; unmatched junction nucleotides: 5. The CDR3 is 15 residues long. Germline CDR1 SGHAT, CDR2 FQDESV (reference sequence). Here the CDR3 reads CASSLNYRGLYEQYF. For the CDR3, the DNA is TGTGCCAGCAGCTTAAATTACAGGGGGCTCTACGAGCAGTACTTC.

This clone appeared a few times. The chain has TRBV7-9 and TRBJ2-5; tentatively, D is TRBD2 (5 bases). With 4 bases removed from V and 0 bases from J, the gap between germline ends came to 9 bases. Germline V gene data show CDR1 as SEHNR and CDR2 as FQNEAQ (reference sequence). This CDR3 has 14 amino acids. The CDR3 DNA sequence: TGTGCCAGCAGCTCCGGGATTGACCAAGAGACCCAGTACTTC. Amino acid sequence: CASSSGIDQETQYF.

This clone was observed a few times. The chain uses TRBV28 and TRBJ2-5; possibly TRBD1 for D (6 bases). There are 12 residues in the CDR3. V was shortened by 10 bases and J by 5 bases, with 14 bases between the two germline ends. The V gene's germline CDR1 is MDHEN and CDR2 SYDVKM. The chain's CDR3 is CATLDRLETQYF. The CDR3 DNA sequence: TGTGCCACCTTGGACAGACTTGAGACCCAGTACTTC.

This chain's CDR3 is CASTPSLGGDEKLFF. Written as DNA, the CDR3 is TGTGCCAGCACCCCTTCTTTGGGGGGGGATGAAAAACTGTTTTTT. The chain combines TRBV25-1 with TRBJ1-4; D might be TRBD1 (5 bases). The CDR3 totals 15 residues. Trimming stripped 7 bases from V and 6 bases from J, with 18 bases between. Germline values: CDR1 MGHDK, CDR2 SYGVNS.

The CDR3 DNA reads as TGTGCCAGCAGCTCGGGACAACTCCAAGAAAAACTGTTTTTT. Residues: CASSSGQLQEKLFF. The chain links TRBV5-4 to TRBJ1-4; possibly TRBD1 for D (6 bases). The CDR3 contains 14 residues. V dropped 3 bases and J dropped 8 bases, with 14 bases sitting between them. Germline V gives CDR1 SGHNT, CDR2 YYREEE (reference sequence). The whole variable domain, filled in from reference TRBV5-4 and TRBJ1-4, reads ETGVTQSPTHLIKTRGQQVTLRCSSQSGHNTVSWYQQALGQGPQFIFQYYREEENGRGNFPPRFSGLQFPNYSSELNVNALELDDSALYLCASSSGQLQEKLFFGSGTQLSVL.

This clone was observed a handful of times. J is TRBJ2-5 and V is TRBV30, with unresolved D. Per the germline V gene, CDR1 is GTSNPN and CDR2 is SVGIG (reference sequence). The CDR3 contains 13 residues. Trimming took off 2 bases at V and 4 bases at J, with 11 bases between the two ends. The CDR3 DNA is TGTGCCTGGAGTCCGAGGTATGGAGAGACCCAGTACTTC. Its protein product is CAWSPRYGETQYF.

This clone was picked up a small number of times. V usage is TRBV9 and J usage is TRBJ2-5; no clear D. V was cut by 0 bases and J by 4 bases, with 10 bases left in between. Germline assignment: CDR1 SGDLS and CDR2 YYNGEE. The CDR3 extends over 14 amino acids. The CDR3 is CASSVDLARETQYF. In DNA, the CDR3 is TGTGCCAGCAGCGTAGATTTAGCCCGAGAGACCCAGTACTTC.

V gene TRBV11-2 combines with J gene TRBJ2-1, with D perhaps TRBD2 (6 bases). Trimming removed 3 bases from V and 9 bases from J, with 9 bases in between. The germline gives CDR1 SGHAT, CDR2 FQNNGV. The CDR3 consists of 12 residues. The CDR3 here is CASSLGGGEQFF. The DNA of the CDR3 is TGTGCCAGCAGCTTGGGAGGAGGTGAGCAGTTCTTC.

This clone has only a few counts. The CDR3 is CSVEPASGGTTYNEQFF. The DNA for the CDR3 is TGCAGCGTTGAACCCGCTAGCGGGGGGACAACCTACAATGAGCAGTTCTTC. The chain recombines TRBV29-1 with TRBJ2-1, with 11 bases identical to TRBD2. From germline, CDR1 is SQVTM and CDR2 ANQGSEA. V gave up 2 bases and J gave up 2 bases; unmatched junction bases: 8. The CDR3 is made up of 17 amino acids.

The rearrangement links TRBV6-4 to TRBJ2-7, with a possible D match to TRBD2 (5 bases). Germline V gene sequence: CDR1 MRHNA, CDR2 SNTAGT. V lost 9 bases to trimming and J lost 3 bases, with 27 bases between them. The CDR3 has 17 amino acids. CDR3 nucleotides: TGTGCCAGTACCTCGAGATGGTCCAGCGGAACTGACTACGAGCAGTACTTC. Amino acid sequence: CASTSRWSSGTDYEQYF.

A note on this clone: Other DNA sequences within the sample encode an identical CDR3. The CDR3 DNA sequence: TGTGCCAGCAGCTTACAGGGGAACTATGGCTACACCTTC. It yields the protein CASSLQGNYGYTF. The chain joins TRBV7-9 to TRBJ1-2; the D gene is possibly TRBD1 (6 bases). Trimming removed 2 bases at V and 2 bases at J, with 6 bases between. The CDR3 has 13 amino acids. Germline values: CDR1 SEHNR, CDR2 FQNEAQ (reference sequence).

The chain recombines TRBV7-9 with TRBJ2-5, with TRBD2 identical over 7 bases. Germline CDR1 and CDR2: SEHNR and FQNEAQ (reference sequence). Unmatched junction bases numbered 5, after V lost 1 base and J lost 3 bases. This CDR3 region has 15 residues. CDR3 coding DNA: TGTGCCAGCAGCTTAGAGGGAGGGGATAAAGAGACCCAGTACTTC. This gives the protein CASSLEGGDKETQYF.

V is TRBV4-3 and J is TRBJ1-2; a possible D gene is TRBD1 (6 bases). Germline assignment: CDR1 LGHNA and CDR2 YSLEER. With 0 bases removed from V and 6 bases from J, the gap between germline ends came to 17 bases. This CDR3 comprises 16 residues. The CDR3 nucleotides are TGCGCCAGCAGCCAAGAAAGTCCCAGGGGCGCCCATGGCTACACCTTC. Its translation: CASSQESPRGAHGYTF.

This clone was recorded a few times. The rearrangement joins TRBV28 to TRBJ2-5, with D hard to call. Germline assignment: CDR1 MDHEN and CDR2 SYDVKM. V was trimmed by 7 bases and J by 4 bases, leaving 7 bases between them. The CDR3 totals 11 residues. CDR3 amino acids: CASTLAETQYF. CDR3 nucleotides: TGTGCCAGCACCTTGGCAGAGACCCAGTACTTC. The entire variable domain, with the rest obtained from reference TRBV28 and TRBJ2-5, is as follows: DVKVTQSSRYLVKRTGEKVFLECVQDMDHENMFWYRQDPGLGLRLIYFSYDVKMKEKGDIPEGYSVSREKKERFSLILESASTNQTSMYLCASTLAETQYFGPGTRLLVL.

This clone was picked up a small number of times. The rearrangement uses TRBV5-1 and TRBJ2-1, with TRBD2 identical over 8 bases. The germline V gene encodes CDR1 SGHRS and CDR2 YFSETQ. Germline trimming cut 7 bases from V and 6 bases from J; bases unmatched to any gene: 9. This CDR3 has 14 amino acids. CDR3 residues: CASQPGTSTNEQFF. The CDR3 DNA follows: TGCGCCAGCCAGCCAGGGACTAGTACCAATGAGCAGTTCTTC.

This CDR3 reads CASSYGTGGNQPQHF. For the CDR3, the DNA is TGTGCCAGCAGTTATGGGACAGGGGGGAATCAGCCCCAGCATTTT. The chain is built from TRBV27 and TRBJ1-5; 11 bases map to TRBD1. V was pared by 4 bases and J by 4 bases, with 3 bases of the junction left unmatched. The CDR3 length is 15 residues. CDR1 and CDR2 from the germline V gene are MNHEY and SMNVEV (reference sequence).